The source of this TCR beta chain is a study of vaccination effects on CD4 cells after COVID-19. As for the study in general: All participants had two doses of either the BNT162b2 or mRNA-1273 vaccine.

V lost 3 bases and J lost 4; bases outside the gene matches: 3. The CDR3 consists of 15 residues. The germline V gene encodes CDR1 ENHRY and CDR2 SYGVKD. The repertoire was sequenced with immunoSEQ multiplex PCR; TCRdb's copy has only in-frame clones and lacks some. Among about 63,000 clones listed, about 71% were seen once. Antigen-specific CD4+ T cells were first expanded with viral peptide pools by the ViraFEST assay and only then sequenced. Culture lasted about ten days before CD4+ T cell isolation. Prior SARS-CoV-2 infection was absent in the vaccine recipients, as shown by negative nucleocapsid antibodies. Concerning this clone: Its specificity is not known.

Sequenced material: CD4+ T cells from PBMCs cultured with HCoV-OC43 spike peptides, taken before COVID-19 vaccination. The subset denotes: HCoV-OC43 spike overlapping peptide pool stimulation. The sequence was collected from a human donor who received a COVID-19 vaccine. J is TRBJ2-7 and V is TRBV10-3; TRBD2 matches at 13 bases. CDR3 in DNA: TGTGCCATCAGTGACCGGACTAGCGGGGGTTACGAGCAGTACGTC. As protein: CAISDRTSGGYEQYV.